In its sample, the clone carrying this TCR beta chain was seen once. This specimen comes from a study of T cell clones after liver transplantation. Study at large: TCRbeta sequencing after a pre-transplant mixed lymphocyte reaction identified graft-donor-reactive clones, later tracked in post-transplant blood. Samples came pre-transplant, pre-randomization before withdrawal, and post-randomization after withdrawal ended. Without induction therapy, subjects received standard immunosuppression until 12-24 months post-transplant.

TCRdb's copy holds only in-frame clones and misses some; the assay was immunoSEQ multiplex PCR. The data contain about 75,000 clones, around 80% of them singletons. Germline values: CDR1 LNHDA, CDR2 SQIVND (reference sequence). Deletions cut 7 bases from V and 0 bases from J, with 13 bases between. This CDR3 is 16 amino acids long. Unstimulated PBMCs were sorted into CD3+CD4+ and CD3+CD8+ populations. Sequenced here: CD4+ T cells from blood, sampled 48 months after liver transplant. This clonotype was sampled from a human patient who received a liver transplant. Some T cells could come from the graft donor. The chain has TRBV19 and TRBJ1-6, with D possibly being TRBD1 (5 bases). The CDR3 coding sequence is TGTGCCAGTACCGGGGGATTCAGCTCCTATAATTCACCCCTCCACTTT. This sequence encodes CASTGGFSSYNSPLHF.